The T cell receptor (beta chain) under discussion was sequenced for a study of regulatory T cells in long-lasting Graves disease. Time point denoted: newly diagnosed GD, antithyroid drugs for less than 3 months. Following extraction of RNA from PBMCs, that RNA was used to make the TCR library. From each patient, around 8.9 milliliters of peripheral blood was drawn and collected into an EDTA anticoagulant tube. This clonotype has only a few counts. To make TCR beta libraries, researchers used iRepertoire HTBI primers and Arm-PCR of CDR3 regions. TCRdb re-called the multiplex PCR reads through MiXCR, storing one row per CDR3 protein. Counted here are approximately 400,000 distinct CDR3 sequences, about 15% occurring once; the ten biggest clones make up 16%. A further study also used this sample, focusing on T cells in Graves' hyperthyroidism and ophthalmopathy. That source reports: Patients aged 18 to 65 had newly diagnosed hyperthyroidism of under 2 months' duration. First-round RT-PCR targeting the TCR CDR3 was performed with the HTBI primer set.

The starting material was peripheral blood mononuclear cells (PBMCs), obtained at new diagnosis, from a patient treated with antithyroid drugs. The TCR sequence derives from a woman younger than 45 with Graves disease.

The CDR3 DNA reads TGTGCCTGGAGGCCCAGGGATGGGTCCTACGAGCAGTACTTC. Its translation is CAWRPRDGSYEQYF. The J gene is TRBJ2-7, the V gene TRBV30, with D perhaps TRBD1 (5 bases). CDR3 size: 14 residues. The germline CDR1 and CDR2 sequences are GTSNPN and SVGIG (reference sequence). V was pared by 3 bases and J by 1 base, with 13 bases between.